Below are 24 T cell receptor beta chains sequenced from a single sample in a study of shared clonotypes between healthy human individuals. Data came from immunoSEQ multiplex PCR; TCRdb stores just in-frame clones and leaves some out. The data contain about 580,000 clones, 98% of them singletons. Naive CD8 populations comprised CD45RO-negative cells positively selected for CCR7, excluding terminally differentiated effector memory CD45RA+ cells. The sample was naive CD8+ T cells sorted from blood. These TCRs come from a man aged 25 to 40 in good health.

On this clone itself: The same CDR3 arises from other DNA sequences in this sample as well. The chain employs TRBV19 and TRBJ2-7; TRBD1 matches at 8 bases. The length of the CDR3 is 13 residues. Germline-derived CDR1 and CDR2 are LNHDA and SQIVND (reference sequence). The junction had 5 bases not matched to a gene; V was cut back by 6 bases and J by 4 bases. The CDR3, as DNA: TGTGCCAGTAGCAGCGGACAGGGATACGAGCAGTACTTC. The encoded protein is CASSSGQGYEQYF. Full variable domain (missing parts from reference TRBV19 and TRBJ2-7): DGGITQSPKYLFRKEGQNVTLSCEQNLNHDAMYWYRQDPGQGLRLIYYSQIVNDFQKGDIAEGYSVSREKKESFPLTVTSAQKNPTAFYLCASSSGQGYEQYFGPGTRLTVT.

The CDR3 coding sequence is TGTGCCAGCAGTCAGCGGGTGCCCTACGAGCAGTACTTC. It codes for CASSQRVPYEQYF. The chain combines TRBV6-5 with TRBJ2-7; D perhaps matches TRBD2 (6 bases). V lost 5 bases and J 2 bases, leaving 10 bases between the germline ends. Germline lookup yields CDR1 MNHEY and CDR2 SVGAGI. This CDR3 spans 13 amino acids.

V gene TRBV6-6 combines with J gene TRBJ2-1, with 9 bases fitting TRBD2. The CDR3 loop spans 15 amino acids. CDR1 and CDR2 from the germline V gene are MNHNY and SVGAGI (reference sequence). Trimming at V came to 3 bases and at J to 8 bases, leaving 8 bases not matched to a gene. The CDR3 sequence: CASSYPPRTSDEQFF. The CDR3 bases are TGTGCCAGCAGTTATCCCCCCCGGACTAGCGATGAGCAGTTCTTC.

The gene calls are TRBV13 and TRBJ1-5; 11 positions match TRBD1. Germline V gene sequence: CDR1 PRHDT, CDR2 FYEKMQ (reference sequence). This CDR3 has 14 residues. Unmatched junction bases numbered 4, after V lost 5 bases and J lost 7 bases. DNA for the CDR3: TGTGCCAGCAGCCGGACAGGGGGCGACCAGCCCCAGCATTTT. It encodes CASSRTGGDQPQHF.

This clone was recorded only once. This chain uses TRBV14 with TRBJ2-5, with D tentatively TRBD2 (5 bases). V lost 6 bases to trimming and J lost 0 bases, with 11 bases between them. From germline, CDR1 is SGHDN and CDR2 FVKESK. The CDR3 has 14 residues. The CDR3 DNA reads TGTGCCAGCAGTACACTAGGGTACCAAGAGACCCAGTACTTC. Its translation: CASSTLGYQETQYF. The variable domain in full, completed from reference TRBV14 and TRBJ2-5, reads EAGVTQFPSHSVIEKGQTVTLRCDPISGHDNLYWYRRVMGKEIKFLLHFVKESKQDESGMPNNRFLAERTGGTYSTLKVQPAELEDSGVYFCASSTLGYQETQYFGPGTRLLVL.

The V gene is TRBV2, the J gene TRBJ2-7; 11 bases are shared with TRBD2. CDR1 SNHLY and CDR2 FYNNEI come from the germline V gene. The CDR3 covers 13 residues. Trimming took 4 bases from V and 7 from J; bases not matched to a gene: 3. CDR3 coding DNA: TGTGCCAGCAGTGGACTAGCGGGAAGGGAGCAGTACTTC. As protein: CASSGLAGREQYF.

This chain connects TRBV11-2 to TRBJ1-2; D not resolved. Trimming stripped 0 bases from V and 4 bases from J, with 6 bases between. Germline CDR1 is SGHAT and CDR2 is FQNNGV. The CDR3 loop spans 13 amino acids. CDR3 DNA: TGTGCCAGCAGCTTAGATACAGCCTATGGCTACACCTTC. This translates into CASSLDTAYGYTF.

This clone appeared a single time. V usage is TRBV6-1 and J usage is TRBJ1-1; D gene unclear. Trimming took 5 bases from V and 1 from J, leaving 5 bases between them. Looked up from germline, CDR1 is MNHNS and CDR2 is SASEGT. CDR3 size: 12 residues. CDR3 bases: TGTGCCAGCAGTTTCGGGAACACTGAAGCTTTCTTT. Translation: CASSFGNTEAFF.

The rearrangement links TRBV5-1 to TRBJ1-1; TRBD1 aligns across 9 bases. The CDR3 loop spans 14 amino acids. The ends lost 4 bases at V and 3 bases at J; junction bases unmatched: 4. Germline CDR1 SGHRS, CDR2 YFSETQ. In nucleotides, the CDR3 is TGCGCCAGCAGCGGGAGGACAGGGGACACTGAAGCTTTCTTT. Protein: CASSGRTGDTEAFF. The entire variable domain, with the rest obtained from reference TRBV5-1 and TRBJ1-1, is as follows: KAGVTQTPRYLIKTRGQQVTLSCSPISGHRSVSWYQQTPGQGLQFLFEYFSETQRNKGNFPGRFSGRQFSNSRSEMNVSTLELGDSALYLCASSGRTGDTEAFFGQGTRLTVV.

The genes are TRBV7-8 and TRBJ1-1; 7 bases match TRBD1. V shed 0 bases, J shed 6 bases, and the junction held 4 bases outside the gene matches. The CDR3 extends over 14 amino acids. The germline CDR1 and CDR2 sequences are SGHVS and FQNEAQ. The CDR3 bases are TGTGCCAGCAGCTTAGCGAACACAGGGGCTGAAGCTTTCTTT. It yields the protein CASSLANTGAEAFF.

This clone was picked up one time. Distinct nucleotide sequences in the sample also encode this CDR3. The rearrangement links TRBV27 to TRBJ2-1; 11 bases fit TRBD2. This CDR3 region has 16 residues. CDR1 is MNHEY and CDR2 is SMNVEV in the germline V gene (reference sequence). J lost 4 bases, V lost 4 bases, and 6 bases had no gene match. The CDR3 is CASSSRTSGPYNEQFF. The CDR3 bases are TGTGCCAGCAGTTCACGGACTAGCGGGCCTTACAATGAGCAGTTCTTC.

In its sample, this clone was seen once. CDR3 loop: CAIMGTSGVSTDTQYF. In DNA, the CDR3 is TGTGCCATCATGGGGACTAGCGGGGTTAGCACAGATACGCAGTATTTT. The rearrangement uses TRBV10-3 and TRBJ2-3; 13 bases match TRBD2. This CDR3 is 16 amino acids long. Trimming cost V 7 bases and J 0 bases; bases outside gene matches: 4. Per the germline V gene, CDR1 is ENHRY and CDR2 is SYGVKD.

The rearrangement links TRBV29-1 to TRBJ2-7; 10 bases match TRBD2. There are 15 residues in the CDR3. Per the germline V gene, CDR1 is SQVTM and CDR2 is ANQGSEA. With V trimmed by 5 bases and J by 3 bases, 10 bases remained unmatched. The CDR3 DNA follows: TGCAGCGTTCATCTAGCGGGAGAGGCGGGCTACGAGCAGTACTTC. It is translated as CSVHLAGEAGYEQYF.

The genes are TRBV19 and TRBJ1-1; 7 bases map to TRBD1. The CDR3 runs 13 residues. The trim removed 3 bases at V and 9 bases at J, leaving 7 bases unmatched. CDR1 and CDR2 from the germline V gene are LNHDA and SQIVND (reference sequence). CDR3 DNA: TGTGCCAGTAGTATCATGGAACAGGGGCAAGCTTTCTTT. This codes for CASSIMEQGQAFF.

The chain joins TRBV5-4 to TRBJ2-7, with a tentative D call TRBD1 (6 bases). The CDR3 spans 15 residues. The germline gives CDR1 SGHNT, CDR2 YYREEE (reference sequence). Trimming took 6 bases from V and 6 from J, leaving 22 bases between them. CDR3 in amino acids: CASNSRDTRDREQYF. Here the CDR3 DNA reads TGTGCCAGCAACAGCCGGGACACCCGGGACCGCGAGCAGTACTTC.

This clone was seen only once. Here the CDR3 reads CASSVRDPPYTQYF. Written as DNA, the CDR3 is TGTGCCAGCAGCGTCCGGGACCCACCTTATACGCAGTATTTT. The genes are TRBV7-8 and TRBJ2-3; D is possibly TRBD1 or TRBD2 (5 bases each). V was clipped by 5 bases and J by 7 bases, with 16 bases between them. Germline V lookup: CDR1 SGHVS, CDR2 FQNEAQ. The CDR3 contains 14 residues. The complete variable domain, with remaining parts taken from reference TRBV7-8 and TRBJ2-3, reads GAGVSQSPRYKVAKRGQDVALRCDPISGHVSLFWYQQALGQGPEFLTYFQNEAQLDKSGLPSDRFFAERPEGSVSTLKIQRTQQEDSAVYLCASSVRDPPYTQYFGPGTRLTVL.

The V and J genes are TRBV6-4 and TRBJ2-3; 8 bases fit TRBD2. The junction had 3 bases not matched to a gene; V was cut back by 3 bases and J by 4 bases. This CDR3 has 14 residues. In germline, CDR1 is MRHNA, CDR2 SNTAGT. This chain's CDR3 is CASSEIAGPDTQYF. For the CDR3, the DNA is TGTGCCAGCAGTGAGATAGCGGGACCAGATACGCAGTATTTT.

This sequence joins TRBV4-1 and TRBJ2-7; D possibly matches TRBD1 or TRBD2 (5 bases each). Trimming removed 1 base from V and 1 base from J, with 11 bases in between. The germline gives CDR1 MGHRA, CDR2 YSYEKL. CDR3 length: 15 residues. CDR3 in DNA: TGCGCCAGCAGCCAAGGTTCCGGGACGTCCTACGAGCAGTACTTC. Translation gives CASSQGSGTSYEQYF.

CDR3 amino acids: CASRSPAYEQYF. CDR3 nucleotides: TGTGCCAGCAGGTCTCCCGCCTACGAGCAGTACTTC. The chain recombines TRBV7-2 with TRBJ2-7; D ambiguous. The CDR3 sequence is 12 residues long. Between the trimmed V and J ends, which lost 6 bases and 2 bases, there was a span of 8 bases. Per the germline V gene, CDR1 is SGHTA and CDR2 is FQGNSA. Full variable domain (rest looked up from reference TRBV7-2 and TRBJ2-7): GAGVSQSPSNKVTEKGKDVELRCDPISGHTALYWYRQSLGQGLEFLIYFQGNSAPDKSGLPSDRFSAERTGGSVSTLTIQRTQQEDSAVYLCASRSPAYEQYFGPGTRLTVT.

The chain joins TRBV4-1 to TRBJ2-5; possibly TRBD2 for D (6 bases). Trimming removed 0 bases at V and 4 bases at J, with 9 bases between. Germline lookup yields CDR1 MGHRA and CDR2 YSYEKL. This CDR3 is built from 14 residues. The CDR3 coding sequence is TGCGCCAGCAGCCAAGAGGGACTTCTAGAGACCCAGTACTTC. Translation gives CASSQEGLLETQYF.

V usage is TRBV6-1 and J usage is TRBJ2-1, with TRBD1 matching over 7 bases. The ends lost 1 base at V and 5 bases at J; junction bases unmatched: 5. Germline assignment: CDR1 MNHNS and CDR2 SASEGT. This CDR3 comprises 15 residues. Written as DNA, the CDR3 is TGTGCCAGCAGTGAAGAACAGGGGTTTAACAATGAGCAGTTCTTC. It yields the protein CASSEEQGFNNEQFF.

The chain combines TRBV28 with TRBJ2-3, with 8 bases that match TRBD1. The CDR3 totals 15 residues. Per the germline V gene, CDR1 is MDHEN and CDR2 is SYDVKM. V lost 8 bases and J lost 5; bases outside the gene matches: 12. The chain's CDR3 is CASGGQDRARDTQYF. Here the CDR3 DNA reads TGTGCCAGCGGTGGACAGGACAGGGCCCGAGATACGCAGTATTTT.

This chain joins TRBV5-5 and TRBJ2-3, with no clear D. Germline loops: CDR1 SGHKS, CDR2 YYEKEE (reference sequence). Trimming removed 0 bases from V and 4 bases from J, with 3 bases in between. CDR3 length equals 12 residues. This CDR3 reads CASSLAADTQYF. CDR3 coding DNA: TGTGCCAGCAGCTTGGCCGCAGATACGCAGTATTTT.

The CDR3 is CASSHTGTATYEQYF. CDR3 DNA: TGTGCCAGCAGCCATACGGGGACGGCAACCTACGAGCAGTACTTC. This sequence joins TRBV4-2 and TRBJ2-7; D may be TRBD1 or TRBD2 (5 bases each). This CDR3 comprises 15 residues. The germline gives CDR1 LGHNA, CDR2 YNFKEQ. V gave up 3 bases and J gave up 2 bases, with 14 bases separating them.